This entry features one T cell receptor beta chain sequence. This clone was recorded once. Its antigen remains unidentified. No clone much larger than this one lies a single base away; base qualities are absent. The sample originates from a study of T cell responses to AZD1222 COVID-19 vaccine (dated by TCRdb to the early 2020s). Study-wide context: A total of 233 trial participants underwent TCR sequencing, of whom roughly 210 received two doses of AZD1222 and about 25 received two doses of the MenACWY control vaccine. Trial participants were enrolled by age into 18-55, 56-69 and 70-plus year subgroups, with roughly 150, 30 and 60 TCR-sequenced participants respectively. Results the study describes overall, beyond this receptor: Conclusions about previously exposed vaccinees are limited because only 5 or 6 AZD1222 recipients were SARS-CoV-2 seropositive at baseline. Most participants were white British and females outnumbered males, and the authors suggested that clonal diversity may have been underestimated. The 56-69-year group was small, and its depth increase did not reach significance, likely because of low power. Because no samples from the day 14 peak response were available, repertoires could be characterized only after the peak T cell response. CD4 TCRs associated with the vaccine covered the entire spike protein, and the dominant responses were in regions 160-218 and 743-854. Epitopes outside the regions mutated in the B.1.351 and B.1.1.7 variants were reportedly recognized by nearly half of the unique spike-specific TCRs. A significant rise in spike-specific TCR breadth and depth was observed after two AZD1222 doses relative to day 0 and relative to MenACWY recipients.

The CDR3 regions of human TCRbeta chains were analyzed by immunosequencing. The paper's processing steps were these. TCRs in the repertoires were compared against a reference library of SARS-CoV-2-specific TCRs that had been generated with the MIRA antigen-specificity platform. Breadth was defined as the fraction of unique TCRs that were SARS-CoV-2-associated, and depth was defined as the fraction of total T cells that were SARS-CoV-2-associated. Each spike-specific TCR was assigned to its reactive spike region and to a CD4 or CD8 class using the MIRA data. Log10-transformed breadth and depth values were compared by one-way ANOVA with Sidak's multiple comparisons tests. What TCRdb holds here is the immuneACCESS table cut down to in-frame rearrangements. Part of the clones is not present; checked against another copy, under half of the missing clones reflect an unresolved V gene, and the others are unexplained. That table gives V, J and clone size, and the DNA gave D and trimming. The sample table holds some 190,000 clones, of which about 95% were seen once. The top ten clonotypes cover around 1.7% of the sample.

Trimming removed 0 bases from V and 5 bases from J, leaving 11 bases between the germline ends. CDR1 LNHNV and CDR2 YYDKDF were looked up in the germline V gene (reference sequence). Spanning cysteine to phenylalanine, the CDR3 consists of 15 amino acids. Of all the DNA, just the CDR3 is kept, 45 bases in frame from base 1. The intended sense of this specimen's time point label: about 28 days (+/-7) after the second vaccine dose. The sample's treatment or condition label, in plain terms: meningococcal conjugate vaccine given as trial control. Vaccinee samples were obtained from the UK trials COV001 and COV002, which included a single-blind randomized controlled phase 2/3 trial of AZD1222 (ChAdOx1 nCoV-19) in healthy adults. For TCRbeta chain sequencing, PBMC samples from trial participants were taken at day 0 and at day 28 after the second dose.

Material: peripheral blood, obtained 28 days after the second dose of the MenACWY control vaccine. The source is an adult who received the MenACWY meningococcal vaccine as a control. This receptor chain uses TRBV15 and TRBJ1-5, and the D gene may be TRBD1, 5 bases matching. The bases are TGTGCCACCAGCAGAGACCGGGGCCGACATCAGCCCCAGCATTTT. The encoded protein is CATSRDRGRHQPQHF.